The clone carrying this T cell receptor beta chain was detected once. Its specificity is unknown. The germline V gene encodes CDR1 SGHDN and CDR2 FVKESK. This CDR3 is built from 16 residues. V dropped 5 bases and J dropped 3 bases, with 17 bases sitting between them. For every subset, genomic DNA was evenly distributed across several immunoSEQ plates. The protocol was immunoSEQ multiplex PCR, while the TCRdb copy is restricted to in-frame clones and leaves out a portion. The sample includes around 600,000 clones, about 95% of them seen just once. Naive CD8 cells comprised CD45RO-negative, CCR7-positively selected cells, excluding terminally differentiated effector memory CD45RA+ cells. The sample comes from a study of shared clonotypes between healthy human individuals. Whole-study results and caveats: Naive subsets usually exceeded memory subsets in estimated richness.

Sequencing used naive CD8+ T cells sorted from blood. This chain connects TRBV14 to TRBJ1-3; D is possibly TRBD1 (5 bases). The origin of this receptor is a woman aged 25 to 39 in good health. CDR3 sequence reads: CASSIAPPGYGNTIYF. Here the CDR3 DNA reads TGTGCCAGCAGCATAGCCCCACCAGGGTATGGAAACACCATATATTTT.